This entry is about one TCR beta chain. What it binds is not known. The source of the sample is a study of T cell responses to AZD1222 COVID-19 vaccine. Broader study findings: White British ancestry dominated among donors, who included more females, and clonal diversity was possibly underestimated. Samples come after the peak T cell response, not at day 14. Spike-specific TCR breadth rose after two AZD1222 doses, and depth rose as well.

V lost 6 bases, J lost 3 bases, and 8 bases lay in between. The CDR3 consists of 13 residues. From germline, CDR1 is MNHEY and CDR2 SVGAGI. Sequenced by immunoSEQ multiplex PCR; TCRdb stores in-frame clones only, minus some. The repertoire holds about 94,000 clones, with 85% as singletons. This specimen was peripheral blood, taken 28 days after the second AZD1222 dose. The source of this sequence is an adult who received the AZD1222 COVID-19 vaccine. The chain employs TRBV6-5 and TRBJ2-2; the D is unclear. The CDR3 bases are TGTGCCAGCAGCGAGTTTTACACCGGGGAGCTGTTTTTT. It codes for CASSEFYTGELFF.